The sequence of this T cell receptor (beta chain) was determined in a study of molecular identifiers for immune sequencing clone quantification. TCRdb re-analysed the PCR reads in MiXCR, keeping a single row per CDR3 protein. This table holds hundreds of thousands of distinct CDR3 sequences, 25% found once. The germline gives CDR1 SEHNR, CDR2 FQNEAQ (reference sequence). The CDR3 has 16 residues. V was shortened by 4 bases and J by 5 bases, with 20 bases between the two germline ends. This clonotype was counted a few times. The source material was naive CD8+ T cells from blood, with Jurkat cell RNA spiked in. The sample's subset: FACS-sorted CD8+CD4-CCR7+CD45RA+ naive T cells. This chain links TRBV7-9 with TRBJ1-1; the D gene is possibly TRBD1 (6 bases). This TCR was recovered from a human donor in good health. Some libraries in this study had Jurkat cell RNA spiked in. The CDR3 bases are TGTGCCAGCAGCTCCCGGACCCGGGGGCTTGGAACTGAAGCTTTCTTT. Protein: CASSSRTRGLGTEAFF.